A selection of T cell receptor beta chains follows, all from one sample in a study of Ad26.COV2.S vaccination and SARS-CoV-2 variants. Sequencing was performed with immunoSEQ multiplex PCR; in TCRdb, only in-frame clones are kept and a portion is missing. Of about 480,000 clones listed, around nine tenths were seen once; the top ten hold about 13%. Sample: peripheral blood, taken in a trial of Ad26.COV2.S vaccine versus placebo. All receptors derive from a person aged 18-65 years who received the Ad26.COV2.S COVID-19 vaccine or a placebo. The CDR3 runs from the conserved cysteine through the conserved F or W. D genes are given only for firm matches. Only part of the rows carry a size: once, few, many, or a class if the clone is expanded.

.	TRBJ2-5	TRBV6-5	TRBD1	TGTGCCAGCAGTAGACAGGGGATTGGAGAGACCCAGTACTTC	CASSRQGIGETQYF
.	TRBJ1-2	TRBV28	.	TGTGCCACCGAACAGGGCAGGGACTATGGCTACACCTTC	CATEQGRDYGYTF
.	TRBJ2-3	TRBV5-1	.	TGCGCCAGTCGGAAGGAAGCTAGCACAGATACGCAGTATTTT	CASRKEASTDTQYF
.	TRBJ1-1	TRBV2	.	TGTGCCAGTACCACGGGGGGGACTGAAGCTTTCTTT	CASTTGGTEAFF
.	TRBJ1-1	TRBV2	.	TGTGCCAGCAGTGTGGCACAGTCGAACACTGAAGCTTTCTTT	CASSVAQSNTEAFF
.	TRBJ2-1	TRBV29-1	TRBD2	TGCAGCGCTAGCGGGAGTAGCGGGTACAATGAGCAGTTCTTC	CSASGSSGYNEQFF
.	TRBJ2-7	TRBV3-1/TRBV3-2	.	TGTGCCAGCAGCCCGGGGGCTGGCTCCTACGAGCAGTACTTC	CASSPGAGSYEQYF
.	TRBJ2-7	TRBV27	.	TGTGCCAGCAGTTTATTGGGCGGTTCCACCTACGAGCAGTACTTC	CASSLLGGSTYEQYF
.	TRBJ1-2	TRBV7-3	.	TGTGCCAGCAGCGTCGACTCAAACTATGGCTACACCTTC	CASSVDSNYGYTF
.	TRBJ2-1	TRBV19	TRBD2	TGTGCCAGTAGTATTTCTGGGCTAGCGGGGTACAATGAGCAGTTCTTC	CASSISGLAGYNEQFF
.	TRBJ2-1	TRBV12-5	TRBD1	TGTGCTAGTGGTCCGGGACAGGGGGCTATGTCCTACAATGAGCAGTTCTTC	CASGPGQGAMSYNEQFF
few	TRBJ2-2	TRBV27	.	TGTGCCAGCAGTTTATCGGCCAGAATCAACACCGGGGAGCTGTTTTTT	CASSLSARINTGELFF
.	TRBJ2-7	TRBV28	.	TGTGCCAGCAGTGGGACGGACATCTACGGCTACGAGCAGTACTTC	CASSGTDIYGYEQYF
once	TRBJ1-4	TRBV6-6	.	TGTGCCAGCAGTGGGAGGGCGGTCCGGGATGAAAAACTGTTTTTT	CASSGRAVRDEKLFF
.	TRBJ1-4	TRBV30	.	TGTGCCTGGAGTGTACTGGGGGAAAAACTGTTTTTT	CAWSVLGEKLFF
once	TRBJ2-6	TRBV2	.	TGTGCCAGCAGGAAACAGGGCGCAGGGGCCAACGTCCTGACTTTC	CASRKQGAGANVLTF